The 5 T cell receptor beta chains given below trace back to one sample, sequenced in a study of blood T cell repertoires in COVID-19. Sequenced by immunoSEQ multiplex PCR; TCRdb stores in-frame clones only, minus some. The repertoire holds fewer than 300,000 clones, with around 82% as singletons. The specimen was peripheral blood. The receptor set was obtained from a woman younger than 35 with acute or convalescent COVID-19.

The V gene is TRBV7-2, the J gene TRBJ2-7; the D is unclear. This CDR3 region has 16 residues. V lost 6 bases, J lost 2 bases, and 20 bases lay in between. Germline CDR1 SGHTA, CDR2 FQGNSA. DNA of the CDR3: TGTGCCAGCAGAAGAGGCGTCGGCGGTCCCCCCTACGAGCAGTACTTC. It specifies CASRRGVGGPPYEQYF.

As to this clone: Other DNA sequences in this sample translate to the same CDR3. J is TRBJ1-2 and V is TRBV28; D ambiguous. The CDR3 length is 13 residues. Looked up from germline, CDR1 is MDHEN and CDR2 is SYDVKM. V was shortened by 6 bases and J by 4 bases, with 12 bases between the two germline ends. The CDR3 sequence: CASSPGLGYGYTF. CDR3 DNA sequence: TGTGCCAGCAGCCCGGGTTTGGGCTATGGCTACACCTTC.

This sequence joins TRBV6-6 and TRBJ1-3; no firm D call. Trimming took off 8 bases at V and 1 base at J, with 9 bases between the two ends. The germline gives CDR1 MNHNY, CDR2 SVGAGI (reference sequence). The CDR3 contains 13 residues. The chain's CDR3 is CASHTSSGNTIYF. For the CDR3, the DNA is TGTGCCAGCCATACATCTTCTGGAAACACCATATATTTT.

This clone was seen a single time. The CDR3 here is CASSSTPKSLGYNEQFF. CDR3 bases: TGTGCCAGCAGCTCCACCCCGAAGTCACTAGGATACAATGAGCAGTTCTTC. The gene calls are TRBV7-9 and TRBJ2-1; the D gene is possibly TRBD2 (5 bases). CDR3 size: 17 residues. CDR1 SEHNR and CDR2 FQNEAQ come from the germline V gene (reference sequence). Between the trimmed V and J ends, which lost 4 bases and 4 bases, there was a span of 20 bases.

This chain links TRBV5-1 with TRBJ1-4; 9 nucleotides line up with TRBD1. The length of the CDR3 is 15 residues. Looked up from germline, CDR1 is SGHRS and CDR2 is YFSETQ. V dropped 4 bases and J dropped 0; count of bases not matched to a gene: 1. CDR3 residues: CASSGQGPTNEKLFF. CDR3 nucleotide sequence: TGCGCCAGCAGCGGACAGGGGCCAACTAATGAAAAACTGTTTTTT.